This T cell receptor (beta chain) was sequenced for a study of blood T cells in healthy people across ages. Study-wide results and caveats: Measured against age, TCR beta diversity per million T cells decreased in a roughly linear manner. TCR beta diversity was tightly associated with the proportion of naive T cells.

This CDR3 spans 14 amino acids. Trimming left V 2 bases short and J 8 bases short, with 12 bases between. The germline gives CDR1 MDHEN, CDR2 SYDVKM. This clonotype was found many times. The antigen is not known. Primed by a sample-barcoded 5' primer and a J-beta primer mix, a second PCR proceeded for roughly 7 to 11 cycles. MiXCR, applied by TCRdb to the 5' RACE reads, yields one record per CDR3 protein. The sample lists hundreds of thousands of distinct CDR3 sequences; 40% to 50% were seen once. This receptor was identified in an elderly man in good health. Material: blood. The V call is TRBV28, the J call TRBJ1-4, with no clear D. The CDR3 DNA is TGTGCCAGCAGTTTAACGGGTGGCTTGGAAAAACTGTTTTTT. This sequence encodes CASSLTGGLEKLFF.